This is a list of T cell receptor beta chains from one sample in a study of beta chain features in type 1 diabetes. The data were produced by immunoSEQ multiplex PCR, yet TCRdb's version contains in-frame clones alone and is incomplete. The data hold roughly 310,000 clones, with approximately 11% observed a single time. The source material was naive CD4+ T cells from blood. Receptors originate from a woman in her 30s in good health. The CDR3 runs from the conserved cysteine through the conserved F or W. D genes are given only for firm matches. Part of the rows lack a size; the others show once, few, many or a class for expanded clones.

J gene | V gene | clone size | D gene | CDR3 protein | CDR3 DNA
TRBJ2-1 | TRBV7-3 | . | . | CASSLAPDSTYNEQFF | TGTGCCAGCAGCTTAGCCCCGGACTCAACCTACAATGAGCAGTTCTTC
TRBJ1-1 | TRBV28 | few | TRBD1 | CASTLTGMYEAFF | TGTGCCAGCACCCTGACAGGGATGTATGAAGCTTTCTTT
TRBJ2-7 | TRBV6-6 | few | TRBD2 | CASNSPTSGEYEQYF | TGTGCCAGCAATTCTCCGACTAGCGGGGAATACGAGCAGTACTTC
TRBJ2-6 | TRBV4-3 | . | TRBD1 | CASSQDFWTGGTGANVLTF | TGCGCCAGCAGCCAAGATTTCTGGACAGGGGGTACTGGGGCCAACGTCCTGACTTTC
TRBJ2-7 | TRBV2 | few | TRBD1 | CASRPGQGAYEQYF | TGTGCCAGCAGACCCGGACAGGGGGCTTACGAGCAGTACTTC
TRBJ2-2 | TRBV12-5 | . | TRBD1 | CASGLARDRDTGELFF | TGTGCTAGTGGTTTGGCCCGGGACAGGGACACCGGGGAGCTGTTTTTT
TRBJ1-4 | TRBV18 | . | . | CASSPSRTAATNEKLFF | TGTGCCAGCTCACCCTCCCGGACAGCAGCAACTAATGAAAAACTGTTTTTT
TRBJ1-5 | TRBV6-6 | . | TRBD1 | CASSHRQGNQPQHF | TGTGCCAGCAGCCACCGACAGGGGAATCAGCCCCAGCATTTT
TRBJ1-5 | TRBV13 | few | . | CASSLRVAGGGQPQHF | TGTGCCAGCAGCTTAAGGGTGGCTGGGGGCGGTCAGCCCCAGCATTTT
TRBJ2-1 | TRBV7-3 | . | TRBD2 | CASSSRLAGGPGTYNEQFF | TGTGCCAGCAGCTCGAGACTAGCGGGAGGGCCAGGGACCTACAATGAGCAGTTCTTC
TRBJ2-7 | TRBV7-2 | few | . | CASSPPGVPFGEQYF | TGTGCCAGCAGCCCGCCAGGGGTTCCCTTCGGCGAGCAGTACTTC
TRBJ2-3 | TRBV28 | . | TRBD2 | CASKTSGLAGGTDTQYF | TGTGCCAGCAAGACTTCGGGACTAGCGGGCGGGACAGATACGCAGTATTTT
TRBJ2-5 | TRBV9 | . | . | CASSVEVGEETQYF | TGTGCCAGCAGCGTAGAGGTTGGGGAGGAGACCCAGTACTTC
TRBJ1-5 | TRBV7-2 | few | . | CASSPGGSSNQPQHF | TGTGCCAGCAGCCCAGGAGGGAGTAGCAATCAGCCCCAGCATTTT
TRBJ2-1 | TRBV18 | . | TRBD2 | CASSPAGGTYNEQFF | TGTGCCAGCTCACCCGCGGGAGGGACCTACAATGAGCAGTTCTTC
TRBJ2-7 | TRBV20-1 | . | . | CSWAKTYEQYF | TGCAGCTGGGCTAAAACCTACGAGCAGTACTTC
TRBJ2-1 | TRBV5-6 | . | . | CASSLLGRGVYNEQFF | TGTGCCAGCAGCTTGTTAGGCAGGGGGGTATACAATGAGCAGTTCTTC
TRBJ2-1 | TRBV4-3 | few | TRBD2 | CASSQVGGTYNEQFF | TGCGCCAGCAGCCAAGTCGGGGGGACCTACAATGAGCAGTTCTTC
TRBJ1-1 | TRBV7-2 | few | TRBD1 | CASSPLTGVGTEAFF | TGTGCCAGCAGCCCGTTGACAGGGGTGGGCACTGAAGCTTTCTTT
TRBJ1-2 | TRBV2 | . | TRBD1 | CASSTRTGGGYGYTF | TGTGCCAGCAGTACCCGGACAGGGGGCGGCTATGGCTACACCTTC
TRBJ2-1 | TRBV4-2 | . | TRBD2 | CASSQNRASGRDKLYNEQFF | TGTGCCAGCAGCCAAAACCGAGCTAGCGGGAGGGATAAGCTCTACAATGAGCAGTTCTTC
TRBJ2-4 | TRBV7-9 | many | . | CASSPREYQNIQYF | TGTGCCAGCAGCCCACGGGAATACCAAAACATTCAGTACTTC
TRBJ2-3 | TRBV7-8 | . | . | CASSLALSKSTDTQYF | TGTGCCAGCAGCTTAGCTCTTAGCAAAAGCACAGATACGCAGTATTTT
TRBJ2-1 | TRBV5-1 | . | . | CASSSEGFNEQFF | TGCGCCAGTTCATCCGAGGGCTTTAATGAGCAGTTCTTC